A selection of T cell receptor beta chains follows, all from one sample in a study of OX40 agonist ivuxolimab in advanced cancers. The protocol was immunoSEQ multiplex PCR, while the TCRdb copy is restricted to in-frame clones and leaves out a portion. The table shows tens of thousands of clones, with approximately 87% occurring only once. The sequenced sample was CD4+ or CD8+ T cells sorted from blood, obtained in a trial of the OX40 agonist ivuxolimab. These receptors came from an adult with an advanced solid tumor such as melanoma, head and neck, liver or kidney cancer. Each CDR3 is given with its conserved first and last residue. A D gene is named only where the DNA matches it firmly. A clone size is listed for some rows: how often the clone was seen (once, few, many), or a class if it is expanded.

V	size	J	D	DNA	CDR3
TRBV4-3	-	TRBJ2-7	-	TGCGCCAGCAGCCAAAGTCTACTGGGCCAGCCCTCCTACGAGCAGTACTTC	CASSQSLLGQPSYEQYF
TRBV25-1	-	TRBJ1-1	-	TGTGCCAGCAGTGCGGGGGTCGCTGAAGCTTTCTTT	CASSAGVAEAFF
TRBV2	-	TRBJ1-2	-	TGTGCCAGCAGTGTAAACGGGTTCGGCTACACCTTC	CASSVNGFGYTF
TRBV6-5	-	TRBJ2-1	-	TGTGCCAGCACCCTCGTAGGGTCGAATACCCAGTTCTTC	CASTLVGSNTQFF
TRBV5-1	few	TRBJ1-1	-	TGCGCCAGCAGCTTGGCACTAGGAGGGAGCACTGAAGCTTTCTTT	CASSLALGGSTEAFF
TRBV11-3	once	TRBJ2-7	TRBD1	TGTGCCAGCAGCCCCGAGACAGGGGGCGCGTACGAGCAGTACTTC	CASSPETGGAYEQYF
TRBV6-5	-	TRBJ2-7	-	TGTGCCAGCAGTTACAGACCAGAGGGCACTCGAGCATACTTC	CASSYRPEGTRAYF
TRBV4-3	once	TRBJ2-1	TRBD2	TGCGCCAGCAGCCAAGCATGGGGAGGGGCTACCTCCTACAATGAGCAGTTCTTC	CASSQAWGGATSYNEQFF
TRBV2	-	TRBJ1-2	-	TGTGCCAGCCCGATATCGGAGCTAAGATATGGCTACACCTTC	CASPISELRYGYTF
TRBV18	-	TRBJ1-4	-	TGTGCCAGCAGAGACAGGACACAGGGAAAACTGTTTTTT	CASRDRTQGKLFF
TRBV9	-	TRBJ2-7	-	TGTGCCAGCAGCGTAGAGATTGCTGCCCTCCACGAGCAGTACTTC	CASSVEIAALHEQYF
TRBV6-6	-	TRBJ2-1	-	TGTGCCAGCATTTCCCACATGGGGGGACCAGCCAATGAGCAGTTCTTC	CASISHMGGPANEQFF
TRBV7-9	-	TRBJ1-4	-	TGTGCCAGCATCCCGGTTGCAACTAATGAAAAACTGTTTTTT	CASIPVATNEKLFF
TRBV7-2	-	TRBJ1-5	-	TGTGCCAGCAGCTTGTCAGGGAGTCAGCCCCAGCATTTT	CASSLSGSQPQHF
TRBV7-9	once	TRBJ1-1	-	TGTGCCAGCAGCTTAGCCGGGACAAGGAACACTGAAGCTTTCTTT	CASSLAGTRNTEAFF
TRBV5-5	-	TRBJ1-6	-	TGTGCCAGCAGCTTGGCCCTTGTGAATTCACCCCTCCACTTT	CASSLALVNSPLHF
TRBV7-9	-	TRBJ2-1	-	TGTGCCAGCAGCTCAGCCCACGTAGAGGTGGCCAATGAGCAGTTCTTC	CASSSAHVEVANEQFF
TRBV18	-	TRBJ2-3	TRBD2	TGTGCCAGCTCACCACGGATAGGACTAGCGGGGGGCCGCGGGAGCACAGATACGCAGTATTTT	CASSPRIGLAGGRGSTDTQYF
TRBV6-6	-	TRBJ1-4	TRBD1	TGTGCCAGCAGACGGGACAGGGGTGAAAAACTGTTTTTT	CASRRDRGEKLFF
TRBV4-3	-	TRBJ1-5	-	TGCGCCAGCAGCCCAGGGGTGAGTAGCAATCAGCCCCAGCATTTT	CASSPGVSSNQPQHF
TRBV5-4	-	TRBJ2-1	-	TGTGCCAGCAGCCCTGAGGATGGGCGCGAGTTCTTC	CASSPEDGREFF
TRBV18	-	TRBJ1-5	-	TGTGCCAGCTCACCCACCGGGACAAACAATCAGCCCCAGCATTTT	CASSPTGTNNQPQHF
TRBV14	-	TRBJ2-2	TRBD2	TGTGCCAGCAGCCCCAGCGGGGTTGACGCCGGGGAGCTGTTTTTT	CASSPSGVDAGELFF
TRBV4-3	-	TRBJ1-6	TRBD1	TGCGCCAGCAGCCACCTACCCGGGACAGCTAATTCACCCCTCCACTTT	CASSHLPGTANSPLHF
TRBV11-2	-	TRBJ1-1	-	TGTGCCAGCAGCCAAACAGAGGGAACTGAAGCTTTCTTT	CASSQTEGTEAFF
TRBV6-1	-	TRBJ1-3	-	TGTGCCAGCATTTTTCGGCAGGCTCGGAACACCATATATTTT	CASIFRQARNTIYF
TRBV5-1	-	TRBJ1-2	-	TGCGCCAGCAGCCCGGACAGTTCCCGCCTAAGGGGCTACACCTTC	CASSPDSSRLRGYTF
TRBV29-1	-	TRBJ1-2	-	TGCAGCCTTGAAACCCCCGACCGCTATGGCTACACCTTC	CSLETPDRYGYTF
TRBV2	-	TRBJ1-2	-	TGTGCCAGCAGTTGGACAAGGGGCATTGATGGCTACACCTTC	CASSWTRGIDGYTF
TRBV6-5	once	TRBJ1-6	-	TGTGCCAGCAGTTACTTCAGGGTATCCTATAATTCACCCCTCCACTTT	CASSYFRVSYNSPLHF
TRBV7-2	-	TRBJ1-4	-	TGTGCCAGCAGCTTGGCCCCACCGGGCGCGACTAATGAAAAACTGTTTTTT	CASSLAPPGATNEKLFF
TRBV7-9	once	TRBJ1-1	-	TGTGCCAGCAGCTTAGAACTAAGGTGGCAGGGGCACACTGAAGCTTTCTTT	CASSLELRWQGHTEAFF
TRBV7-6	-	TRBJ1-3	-	TGTGCCAGCAGCTTTTTGTTGCAGGGCGACTCTGGAAACACCATATATTTT	CASSFLLQGDSGNTIYF
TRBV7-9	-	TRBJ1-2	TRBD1	TGTGCCAGCAGCGTGGGACAGGGGGCGTCCTATGGCTACACCTTC	CASSVGQGASYGYTF
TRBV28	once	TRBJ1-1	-	TGTGCCAGCAGCTGGGATCCGTACACTGAAGCTTTCTTT	CASSWDPYTEAFF
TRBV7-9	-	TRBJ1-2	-	TGTGCCCCAGCCCCCCCACCGGGACCGCAATTC	CAPAPPPGPQF
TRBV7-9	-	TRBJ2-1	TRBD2	TGTGCCAGCAGCTTAGGGAAGCGGGGGGGTCTTTCGGATGAGCAGTTCTTC	CASSLGKRGGLSDEQFF
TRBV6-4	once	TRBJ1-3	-	TGTGCCAGCAGCCCACAGGTTCCCTTCTCTGGAAACACCATATATTTT	CASSPQVPFSGNTIYF
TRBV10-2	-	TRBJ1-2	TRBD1	TGCGCCAGCAGCGCGGGACAGGGCTATGGCTACACCTTC	CASSAGQGYGYTF
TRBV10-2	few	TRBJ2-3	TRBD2	TGCGCCAGCAGTGACGTCGGACTAGTGGTTACGCAGTATTTT	CASSDVGLVVTQYF
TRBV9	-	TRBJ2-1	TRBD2	TGTGCCAGCAGCGGAGCGGGGGGTTCCTCGAGCTCCTACAATGAGCAGTTCTTC	CASSGAGGSSSSYNEQFF
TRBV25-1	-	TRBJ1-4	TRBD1	TGTGCCAGCAGGTACAGGACAGGCCGGGAGGAAAAACTGTTTTTT	CASRYRTGREEKLFF
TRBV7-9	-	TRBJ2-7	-	TGTGCCAGCAGCTTAGAGGTTTATTGGACACCTTACGAGCAGTACTTC	CASSLEVYWTPYEQYF
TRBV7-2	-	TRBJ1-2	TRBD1	TGTGCCAGCAGCCAGGGACAGGGGGTGTATGGCTACACCTTC	CASSQGQGVYGYTF
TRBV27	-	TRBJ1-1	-	TGTGCCAGCAGACCCATTCTGAGAACTACGAACACTGAAGCTTTCTTT	CASRPILRTTNTEAFF
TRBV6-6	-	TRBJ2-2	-	TGTGCCAGCAGTTACGGGCAGGGCAAGGGGACCGGGGAGCTGTTTTTT	CASSYGQGKGTGELFF
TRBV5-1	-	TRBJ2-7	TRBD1	TGCGCCAGCAGCGCCGGACAGGGGGCCAACGAGCAGTACTTC	CASSAGQGANEQYF
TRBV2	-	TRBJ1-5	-	TGTGCCAGCAGTGAACTTCGTAATAAGGAGCCCCAGCATTTT	CASSELRNKEPQHF
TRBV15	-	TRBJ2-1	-	TGTGCCACCAGCAGAGAAGTTCTCTATGAGCAGTTCTTC	CATSREVLYEQFF